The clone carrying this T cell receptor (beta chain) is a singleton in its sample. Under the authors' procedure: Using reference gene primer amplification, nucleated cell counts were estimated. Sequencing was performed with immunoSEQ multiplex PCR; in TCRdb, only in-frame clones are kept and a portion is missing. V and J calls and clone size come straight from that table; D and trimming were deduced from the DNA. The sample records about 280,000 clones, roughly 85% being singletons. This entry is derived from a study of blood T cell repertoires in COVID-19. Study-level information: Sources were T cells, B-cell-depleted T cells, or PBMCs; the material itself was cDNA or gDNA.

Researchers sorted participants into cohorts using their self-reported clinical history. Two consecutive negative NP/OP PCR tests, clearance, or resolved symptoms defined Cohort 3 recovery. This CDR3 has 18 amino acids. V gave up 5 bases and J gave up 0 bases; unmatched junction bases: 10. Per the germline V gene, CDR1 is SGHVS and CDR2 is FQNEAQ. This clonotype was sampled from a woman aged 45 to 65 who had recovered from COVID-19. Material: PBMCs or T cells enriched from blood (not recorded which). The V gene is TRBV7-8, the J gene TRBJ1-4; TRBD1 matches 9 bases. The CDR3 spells CASSPRSWTGATNEKLFF. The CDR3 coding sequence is TGTGCCAGCAGCCCCCGATCATGGACAGGGGCAACTAATGAAAAACTGTTTTTT.